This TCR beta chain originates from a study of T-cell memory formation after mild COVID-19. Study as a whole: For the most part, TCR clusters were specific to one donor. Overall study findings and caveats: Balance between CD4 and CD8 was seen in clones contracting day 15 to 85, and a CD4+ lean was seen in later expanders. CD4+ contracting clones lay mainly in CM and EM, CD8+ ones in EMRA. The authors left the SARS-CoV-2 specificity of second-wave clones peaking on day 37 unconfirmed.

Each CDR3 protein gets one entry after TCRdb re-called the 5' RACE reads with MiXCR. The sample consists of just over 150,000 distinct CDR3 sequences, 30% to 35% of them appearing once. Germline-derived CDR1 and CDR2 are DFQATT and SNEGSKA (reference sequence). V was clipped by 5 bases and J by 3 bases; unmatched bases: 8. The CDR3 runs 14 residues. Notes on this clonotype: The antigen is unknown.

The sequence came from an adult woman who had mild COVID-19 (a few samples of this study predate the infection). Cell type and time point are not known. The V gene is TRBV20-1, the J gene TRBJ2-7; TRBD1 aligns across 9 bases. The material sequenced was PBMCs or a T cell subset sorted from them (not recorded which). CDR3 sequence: CSAYRQDRGYEQYF. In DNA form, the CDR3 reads TGCAGTGCTTATCGACAGGACAGGGGCTACGAGCAGTACTTC.